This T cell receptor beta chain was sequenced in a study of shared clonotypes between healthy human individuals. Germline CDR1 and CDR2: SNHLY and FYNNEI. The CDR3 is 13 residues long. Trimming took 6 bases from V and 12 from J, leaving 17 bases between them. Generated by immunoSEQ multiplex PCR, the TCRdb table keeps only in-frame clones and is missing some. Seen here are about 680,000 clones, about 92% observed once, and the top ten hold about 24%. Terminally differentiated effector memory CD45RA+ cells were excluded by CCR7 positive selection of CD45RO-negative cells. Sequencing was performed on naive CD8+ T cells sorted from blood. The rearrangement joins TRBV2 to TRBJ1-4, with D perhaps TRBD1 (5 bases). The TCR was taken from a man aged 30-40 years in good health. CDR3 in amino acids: CASSEVAGSELFF. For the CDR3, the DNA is TGTGCCAGCAGCGAGGTGGCAGGGTCTGAACTGTTTTTT.